This T cell receptor (beta chain) was sequenced for a study of blood T cell repertoires in COVID-19. The repertoire was sequenced with immunoSEQ multiplex PCR; TCRdb's copy has only in-frame clones and lacks some. This sample has about 49,000 clones, with roughly 80% found just once. CDR3 length: 16 amino acids. Germline assignment: CDR1 SNHLY and CDR2 FYNNEI. Trimming took 6 bases from V and 3 from J, leaving 18 bases between them. This chain connects TRBV2 to TRBJ1-5; D unclear. The receptor was isolated from a woman in her fifties or sixties with acute or convalescent COVID-19. The specimen sequenced was peripheral blood. The CDR3 region is CASRPRTSSPNQPQHF. The CDR3 DNA reads as TGTGCCAGCAGGCCGAGGACTTCATCCCCCAATCAGCCCCAGCATTTT.